This T cell receptor (beta chain) was observed in a study of beta chain features in type 1 diabetes (dated by TCRdb to the late 2010s). For context, the study as a whole: Mean age, gender distribution, total cell number and subset yield were not different between patients and healthy donors. A total of 107,917,701 sorted cells were examined across all samples, and the number of cells per subset was strongly correlated with RNA yield. Regulatory and stem cell-like memory subsets were isolated from only 8 patients and about eight healthy donors, whereas naive and central memory subsets came from all 30 or so donors. In the study, TCRB repertoires of sorted circulating CD4+ T cell subsets from recently diagnosed type 1 diabetes patients were compared with those of matched healthy donors. General findings and caveats noted by the study authors: Fewer insertions and more nucleotide deletions at VDJ recombination sites were observed in patients with type 1 diabetes, implying thymic rearrangement abnormalities. In all four CD4+ subsets, TCRB CDR3 length was moderately but significantly shorter in type 1 diabetes patients. Sequencing cDNA rather than genomic DNA could over-represent highly expressing activated cells, although activation and CD3 levels did not differ between groups. PCR might favor shorter templates, but patient and control samples were amplified and corrected together, so any skew would affect both groups equally. HLA sub-analyses involved small numbers of individuals, so any influence of HLA type on TCRB rearrangement remained unresolved. Naive, central memory and regulatory TCRB repertoires appeared to be more similar among patients than among healthy donors.

A distance of 12 bases separates the germline ends of V and J, which lose 4 bases and 5 bases respectively. CDR1 and CDR2 were assigned from the germline V gene (reference sequence) as GTSNPN and SVGIG. The CDR3 measures 13 amino acids from cysteine to phenylalanine. The entry retains the CDR3 DNA only, 39 bases that are in frame from base 1. A single peripheral blood draw of about 116 mL on average was collected from each donor into heparinised tubes. Using a panel that included CD45RO, CCR7, CD25, CD127, CD95 and CD27, naive, central memory, regulatory and stem cell-like memory CD4+ T cells were sorted on a BD FACSAria II. Every sorted population had a purity above 95%. PBMCs were isolated immediately by Lymphoprep density gradient centrifugation and stained directly without culture. So that batch effects would be minimized, each experiment stained and sorted samples in pairs, pairing one healthy donor with one patient.

The High Capacity cDNA Reverse Transcription Kit was used to reverse transcribe all of the isolated RNA, meaning that expressed TCRB transcripts were what got sequenced. Stem cell-like memory T cell samples underwent survey-depth immunoSEQ sequencing, averaging approximately 1 million total reads per sample. After sorted cells were lysed in RLT buffer, RNA was extracted with DNase-treated RNeasy Micro or Mini kits, with the choice depending on cell number. To prevent cross-contamination, every cell subset was processed on its own, while patient and healthy donor samples were processed together. Using the immunoSEQ multiplex PCR, TCRB sequences were amplified from cDNA into 87-bp fragments spanning the CDR3 region. The amplicons were sequenced using the Illumina HiSeq platform. As for the original processing: Synthetic template baselines were used to correct PCR bias computationally, reads within Hamming distance 2 were collapsed, and singletons that could not be merged were discarded. Reads were aligned against IMGT to assign V, D and J genes, CDR3 length and insertions or deletions at six rearrangement sites. Within each subset, clonotype counts were normalized to sorted cell number, and only after that were true diversity and Gini coefficients computed with the tcR R package. The overlap coefficient, calculated on TCRB nucleotide sequences, was used to measure repertoire sharing. TCRdb took over this immuneACCESS table, retaining in-frame rearrangements with V and J assigned. Such tables are incomplete; in checked studies, under half of the missing clones stem from an unresolved V gene, and the remainder is unexplained. V, J and clone size are taken as reported in that table, and D and trimming were inferred from the DNA itself. In all, the sample holds over 20,000 clones, and roughly 56% of those were seen once. Roughly 0.35% of the sample is in the top ten clones.

Worth noting for this clone: The clone's antigen remains unknown. Base qualities are not recorded, but no much larger clone differs from it by a single base.

Source material: stem cell memory CD4+ T cells from blood. What this sample's cell subset or site label stands for: stem cell-like memory CD4+ T cells. The sequence links TRBV30 to TRBJ1-5; the D segment cannot be called with confidence. The TCR comes from a man between 18 and 35 years old with type 1 diabetes. The CDR3 loop reads CAWNNGQYQPQHF. The DNA reads as follows: TGTGCCTGGAATAATGGGCAATATCAGCCCCAGCATTTT.